Here is one TCR beta chain with its context. Sequencing used immunoSEQ v3. Only in-frame clones appear in the TCRdb table, and some are missing; sequencing was by immunoSEQ multiplex PCR. The data show approximately 27,000 clones, 72% seen once. This sample is part of a study of TIL therapy for anti-PD-1-resistant metastatic lung cancer. The CDR3 loop spans 14 amino acids. With 0 bases removed from V and 4 bases from J, the gap between germline ends came to 9 bases. The V gene's germline CDR1 is MNHEY and CDR2 SVGAGI. The time point denotes: pre-treatment sample, taken before nivolumab and TIL therapy. Pleural nodules or supraclavicular lymph nodes made up most of the excised metastases sampled.

The sample in question was tumor tissue, obtained at baseline. The clonotype comes from a person aged 25 to 85 with non-small cell lung cancer. The chain links TRBV6-5 to TRBJ1-1; tentatively, D is TRBD1 (6 bases). The CDR3 DNA follows: TGTGCCAGCAGTTACTCGAGGGGGGGCACTGAAGCTTTCTTT. It codes for CASSYSRGGTEAFF.